This T cell receptor beta chain was identified during a study of CD8 T cells in ankylosing spondylitis. TCRdb redid the calling of the 5' RACE reads with MiXCR, one entry per CDR3 protein. The sample has approximately 340,000 distinct CDR3 sequences, approximately 15% seen once. This receptor was taken from a male donor with ankylosing spondylitis or in good health (not recorded which). Sequenced material: blood, either unsorted or a sorted T cell fraction (not recorded which).

The CDR3 loop reads CSASGHDQETQYF. The CDR3, as DNA: TGCAGTGCTAGTGGGCACGATCAAGAGACCCAGTACTTC. The rearrangement joins TRBV20-1 to TRBJ2-5; no reliable D call. V lost 3 bases and J lost 2, with 10 bases in between. Germline V lookup: CDR1 DFQATT, CDR2 SNEGSKA (reference sequence). CDR3 length equals 13 residues.